The clone carrying this T cell receptor beta chain turned up a few times. This CDR3 has 16 amino acids. Germline V gene data show CDR1 as PRHDT and CDR2 as FYEKMQ (reference sequence). Germline trimming cut 2 bases from V and 5 bases from J; bases unmatched to any gene: 9. The data belong to a study of tumor T cells in aggressive B-cell lymphoma. Profiled with immunoSEQ multiplex PCR; TCRdb holds only in-frame clones, not every one. The repertoire holds about 3,900 clones, with 86% as singletons. The source material was tumor tissue. The chain links TRBV13 to TRBJ2-1, with 7 bases identical to TRBD2. The sequence came from an adult with diffuse large B cell lymphoma. The chain's CDR3 is CASSLIGTNDNNEQFF. The DNA of the CDR3 is TGTGCCAGCAGCTTAATAGGGACTAACGACAACAATGAGCAGTTCTTC.